This T cell receptor (beta chain) was observed in a study of T cells expressing NK-cell markers. The CDR3 has 17 residues. The germline V gene encodes CDR1 KGHSH and CDR2 LQKENI. One entry per CDR3 protein, without DNA, is what TCRdb gives after re-calling the 5' RACE reads. The table lists about 400,000 distinct CDR3 sequences. The chain couples TRBV18 to TRBJ2-1; the TCRdb call, TRBD2, lacks DNA for checking. The sequence derives from a woman between 50 and 59 years old in good health. The sequenced sample was blood T cells: a sorted CD56 or NKG2C T cell subset, CD4+ or CD8+ T cells, or bulk PBMC T cells (not recorded which). This CDR3 is CASSPPVASGKSNEQFF.